Listed below are T cell receptor beta chains from one sample, sequenced in a study of shared clonotypes between healthy human individuals. Sequenced by immunoSEQ multiplex PCR; TCRdb stores in-frame clones only, minus some. Counted here are 2 million or so clones, 95% occurring once; the ten biggest clones make up more than 0.1%. Material: naive CD4+ T cells sorted from blood. Receptors were obtained from a man aged 18 to 30 in good health. Both conserved end residues are part of each CDR3. Expanded clones get a size class; other rows say once, few or many, or leave the size out.

J gene,clone size,V gene,CDR3 protein
TRBJ2-7,-,TRBV6-5,CASSYPGAYEQYF
TRBJ2-2,-,TRBV10-2,CASSESRTGRAGELFF
TRBJ2-7,-,TRBV27,CASSLRVTGASSYEQYF
TRBJ1-2,-,TRBV28,CASSLVSPNGYTF
TRBJ2-2,-,TRBV18,CASSPQAGLTGELFF
TRBJ1-6,-,TRBV5-1,CASSLDSLAPLHF
TRBJ1-5,-,TRBV28,CASSFLDRANQPQHF
TRBJ1-1,-,TRBV7-2,CASSFSVNTEAFF
TRBJ2-1,-,TRBV10-3,CAISESVPGGPGNEQFF
TRBJ1-6,-,TRBV6-1,CASSGTGDHNSPLHF
TRBJ2-5,-,TRBV25-1,CASSGKETQYF
TRBJ2-2,-,TRBV4-3,CASRQGAHTGELFF
TRBJ1-4,-,TRBV9,CASSAPGPEKLFF
TRBJ1-1,once,TRBV5-4,CASSPYSTGTGVTEAFF
TRBJ2-5,once,TRBV30,CAVGEVIQETQYF
TRBJ2-7,-,TRBV11-2,CASSLQGYEQYF
TRBJ2-7,-,TRBV15,CATSRDRVSYEQYF
TRBJ1-5,-,TRBV18,CASSPSGVNTQPQHF
TRBJ2-5,-,TRBV7-2,CASSGGETQYF
TRBJ1-6,-,TRBV6-6,CASGQGTSPLHF
TRBJ2-3,once,TRBV7-2,CASSPRAGGLSGTDTQYF
TRBJ2-7,-,TRBV11-2,CASSLARTSGGPYEQYF
TRBJ1-1,once,TRBV7-8,CASSLTGRDTEAFF
TRBJ2-5,-,TRBV7-2,CASSLGLAGDETQYF
TRBJ2-2,-,TRBV2,CASSHRTGELFF
TRBJ2-7,-,TRBV7-9,CASSPLYEQYF
TRBJ2-3,-,TRBV10-2,CASRPGLAGGDTQYF
TRBJ1-2,-,TRBV28,CASRVGVYGYTF
TRBJ1-6,-,TRBV5-4,CASSPEGQGNSPLHF
TRBJ2-6,-,TRBV20-1,CAHYRANVLTF
TRBJ1-1,-,TRBV6-4,CASSPTGTNTEAFF
TRBJ2-1,-,TRBV11-3,CASSLGVTRIYNEQFF
TRBJ1-2,-,TRBV6-1,CASSIRDRGYYGYTF
TRBJ1-6,once,TRBV6-5,CASRGSYNSPLHF
TRBJ2-5,-,TRBV28,CASSLGGVGAQETQYF
TRBJ1-6,-,TRBV19,CASNIGQARGSPLHF
TRBJ1-5,-,TRBV28,CASEIRVGSNQPQHF
TRBJ2-1,-,TRBV20-1,CSAGPGNEQFF
TRBJ2-7,-,TRBV6-1,CASSLGVGAQYEQYF
TRBJ1-5,-,TRBV18,CASSPRDQPQHF
TRBJ2-5,-,TRBV7-9,CASTIGGPRETQYF
TRBJ2-7,-,TRBV5-1,CASRVTGQGYEQYF
TRBJ2-1,-,TRBV7-2,CASSAPGLAGPNEQFF
TRBJ1-6,-,TRBV2,CASSRGQGDGNSPLHF